This TCR beta chain originates from a study of CD8 T cells in Susac syndrome (dated by TCRdb to the late 2010s). Regarding the study in general: The study used repertoire sequencing to test whether antigen drove CD8+ T cell activation and differentiation in Susac syndrome. The study compared CD8+ T cell repertoire clonality among 12 healthy donors, 14 Susac syndrome patients and approximately 16 multiple sclerosis patients. Summary of the overall study and its limitations: The study acknowledged that relatively few individuals were included in the TCR sequencing and HLA analysis.

RNA was extracted using the RNeasy kit, and roughly 0.5 to 1 microgram was reverse transcribed with random hexamers. The immunoSEQ multiplex PCR assay, covering 54 Vbeta and 13 Jbeta segments, was used to amplify TCR beta CDR3 regions. PCR amplification bias was corrected by using a synthetic template baseline for primer optimization and computational correction. The authors processed their data as follows. Reads were assigned to V, D and J genes according to IMGT and analyzed in immunoSEQ Analyzer, with only productive sequences retained. Clonality was calculated as one minus the Shannon entropy normalized by log2 of the number of productive unique sequences. Public and private clones were assessed among the 100 most prevalent clones of each patient and control. A clone was defined as Susac-specific if it was absent from the healthy and MS cohorts, from over 1,000 published viral clones and from other ImmuneACCESS disease sequences. TCRdb trimmed the raw reads at Q25, called clones with MiXCR and kept productive beta chains. Here each entry gathers all rows of one CDR3 protein and keeps the most common genes and DNA. Clone size and V and J calls follow TCRdb, not the original study. The sample table shows some 300,000 distinct CDR3 sequences, and 89% are seen once. The ten largest make up around 0.18% of the sample.

CDR1 MDHEN and CDR2 SYDVKM were looked up in the germline V gene. Inclusive of the bounding cysteine and phenylalanine, the CDR3 is 17 residues long. The DNA shown is the 51-base CDR3, in frame from base 1. The V and J ends are trimmed by 2 bases and 2 bases, leaving 18 bases between them. Peripheral blood CD8+ and CD4+ T cells from healthy donors, Susac syndrome patients and multiple sclerosis patients were profiled by high-throughput TCR beta sequencing. Multiple sclerosis controls were treatment-naive patients with stable or active relapsing-remitting disease fulfilling revised McDonald criteria. Bulk CD8+ and CD4+ T cells were purified magnetically by negative isolation, whereas CD8+ TEMRA cells were enriched by FACS. Blood was collected in EDTA tubes and processed within 24 hours, with PBMCs isolated through density gradient centrifugation. PBMCs intended for TCR sequencing were cryopreserved in liquid nitrogen and were subsequently thawed in a 37 degrees C water bath. The sorted or isolated CD4+, CD8+ and CD8+ TEMRA cells had a purity of 90% or higher.

In the case of this clonotype: Its target antigen remains unknown. The record has no base qualities; no much larger clone is one base away.

This TCR was sampled from a human donor with multiple sclerosis. The chain links TRBV28 with TRBJ2-5; TRBD1 is a possible D gene, resting on 5 matching bases. Sequenced material: CD8+ T cells from PBMCs. The CDR3 loop reads CASSLTGQGLAQETQYF. The DNA sequence is as follows: TGTGCCAGCAGTTTAACGGGTCAGGGTCTGGCACAAGAGACCCAGTACTTC.